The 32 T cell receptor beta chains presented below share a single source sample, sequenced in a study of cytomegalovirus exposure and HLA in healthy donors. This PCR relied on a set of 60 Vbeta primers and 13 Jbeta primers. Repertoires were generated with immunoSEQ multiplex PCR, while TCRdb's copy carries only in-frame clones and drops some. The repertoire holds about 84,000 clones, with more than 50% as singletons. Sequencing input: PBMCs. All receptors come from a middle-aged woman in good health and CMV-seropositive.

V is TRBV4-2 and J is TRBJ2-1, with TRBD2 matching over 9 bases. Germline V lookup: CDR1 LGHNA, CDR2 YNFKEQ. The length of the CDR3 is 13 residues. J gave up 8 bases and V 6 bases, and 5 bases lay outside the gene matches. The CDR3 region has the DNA TGTGCCAGCAGGGCGGGAGGGCTGGATGAGCAGTTCTTC. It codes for CASRAGGLDEQFF.

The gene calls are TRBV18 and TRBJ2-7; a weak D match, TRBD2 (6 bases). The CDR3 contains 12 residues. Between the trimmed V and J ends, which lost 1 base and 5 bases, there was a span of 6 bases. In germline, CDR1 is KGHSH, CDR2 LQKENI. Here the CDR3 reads CASSPRGDEQYF. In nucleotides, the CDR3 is TGTGCCAGCTCACCACGGGGGGACGAGCAGTACTTC.

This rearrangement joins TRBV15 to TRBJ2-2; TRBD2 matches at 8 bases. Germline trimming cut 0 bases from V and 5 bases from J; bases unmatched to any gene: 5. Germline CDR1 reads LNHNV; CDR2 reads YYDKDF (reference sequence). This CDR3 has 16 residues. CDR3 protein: CATSRDASGRTGELFF. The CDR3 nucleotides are TGTGCCACCAGCAGAGATGCCAGCGGGAGAACCGGGGAGCTGTTTTTT. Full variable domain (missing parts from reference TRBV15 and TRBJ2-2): DAMVIQNPRYQVTQFGKPVTLSCSQTLNHNVMYWYQQKSSQAPKLLFHYYDKDFNNEADTPDNFQSRRPNTSFCFLDIRSPGLGDTAMYLCATSRDASGRTGELFFGEGSRLTVL.

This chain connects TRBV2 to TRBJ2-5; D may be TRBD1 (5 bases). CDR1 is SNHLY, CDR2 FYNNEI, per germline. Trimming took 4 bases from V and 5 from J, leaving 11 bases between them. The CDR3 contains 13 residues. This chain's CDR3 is CASSVIGVETQYF. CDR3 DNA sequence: TGTGCCAGCAGTGTAATAGGGGTGGAGACCCAGTACTTC. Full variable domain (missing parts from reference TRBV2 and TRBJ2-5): EPEVTQTPSHQVTQMGQEVILRCVPISNHLYFYWYRQILGQKVEFLVSFYNNEISEKSEIFDDQFSVERPDGSNFTLKIRSTKLEDSAMYFCASSVIGVETQYFGPGTRLLVL.

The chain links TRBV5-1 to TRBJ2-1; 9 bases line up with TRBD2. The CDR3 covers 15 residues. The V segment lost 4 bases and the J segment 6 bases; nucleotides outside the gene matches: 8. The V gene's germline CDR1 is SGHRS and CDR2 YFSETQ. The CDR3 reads CASSPWTSDTNEQFF. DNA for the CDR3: TGCGCCAGCAGCCCCTGGACTAGCGACACCAATGAGCAGTTCTTC.

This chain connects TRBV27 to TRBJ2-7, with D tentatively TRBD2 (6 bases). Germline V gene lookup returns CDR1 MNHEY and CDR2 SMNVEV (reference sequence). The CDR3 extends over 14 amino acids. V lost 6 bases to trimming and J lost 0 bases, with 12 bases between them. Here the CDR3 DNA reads TGTGCCAGCAGGGCTAGCGTGAGCTCCTACGAGCAGTACTTC. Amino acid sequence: CASRASVSSYEQYF.

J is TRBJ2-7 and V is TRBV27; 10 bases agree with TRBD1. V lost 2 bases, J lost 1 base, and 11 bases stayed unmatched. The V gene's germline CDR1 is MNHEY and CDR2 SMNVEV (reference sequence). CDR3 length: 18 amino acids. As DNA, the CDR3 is TGTGCCAGCAGTTTACAGTCCGCGGGACAGGGGTCATCCTACGAGCAGTACTTC. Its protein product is CASSLQSAGQGSSYEQYF.

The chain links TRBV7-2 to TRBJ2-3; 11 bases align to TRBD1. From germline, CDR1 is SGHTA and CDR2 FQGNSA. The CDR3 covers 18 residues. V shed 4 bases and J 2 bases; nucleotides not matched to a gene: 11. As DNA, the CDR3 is TGTGCCAGCAGCTCCCGGGACAGGGGGTCACGGGTCACAGATACGCAGTATTTT. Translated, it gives CASSSRDRGSRVTDTQYF.

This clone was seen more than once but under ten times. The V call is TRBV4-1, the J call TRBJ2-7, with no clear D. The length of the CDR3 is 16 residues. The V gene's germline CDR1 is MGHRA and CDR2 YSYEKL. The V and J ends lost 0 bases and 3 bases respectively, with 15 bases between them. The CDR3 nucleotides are TGCGCCAGCAGCCAAGAACAAGGCATAGCTTACTACGAGCAGTACTTC. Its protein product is CASSQEQGIAYYEQYF.

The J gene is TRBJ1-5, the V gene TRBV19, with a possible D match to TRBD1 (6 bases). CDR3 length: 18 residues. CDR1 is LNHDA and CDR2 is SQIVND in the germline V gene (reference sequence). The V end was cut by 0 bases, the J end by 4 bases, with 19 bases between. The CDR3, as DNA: TGTGCCAGTAGTATAGATCGGTTCGGGGGGCTTAGAAATCAGCCCCAGCATTTT. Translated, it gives CASSIDRFGGLRNQPQHF.

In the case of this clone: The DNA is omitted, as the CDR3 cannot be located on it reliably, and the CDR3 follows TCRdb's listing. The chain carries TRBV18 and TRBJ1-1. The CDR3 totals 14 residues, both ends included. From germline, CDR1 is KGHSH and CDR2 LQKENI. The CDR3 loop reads CASSPSVQNTEAFF.

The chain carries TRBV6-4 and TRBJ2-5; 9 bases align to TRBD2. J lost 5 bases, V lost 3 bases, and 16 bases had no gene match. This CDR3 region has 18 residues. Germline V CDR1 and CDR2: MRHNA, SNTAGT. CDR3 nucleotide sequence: TGTGCCAGCAGTGATATGGACCAGCGGGAGGTCTTGCGGGAGACCCAGTACTTC. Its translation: CASSDMDQREVLRETQYF.

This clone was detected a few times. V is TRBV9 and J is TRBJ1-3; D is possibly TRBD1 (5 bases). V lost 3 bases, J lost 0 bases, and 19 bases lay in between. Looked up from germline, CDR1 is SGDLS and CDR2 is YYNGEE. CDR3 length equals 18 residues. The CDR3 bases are TGTGCCAGCAGCGCCGGAGCCCGGTCACAGGACTCTGGAAACACCATATATTTT. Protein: CASSAGARSQDSGNTIYF.

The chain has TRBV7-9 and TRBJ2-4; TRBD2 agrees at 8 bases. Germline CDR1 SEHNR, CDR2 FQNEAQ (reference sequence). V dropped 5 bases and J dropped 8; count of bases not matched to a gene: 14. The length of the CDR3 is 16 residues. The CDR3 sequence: CASSITSGPFKDIQYF. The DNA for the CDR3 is TGTGCCAGCAGCATTACTAGCGGTCCCTTTAAGGACATTCAGTACTTC.

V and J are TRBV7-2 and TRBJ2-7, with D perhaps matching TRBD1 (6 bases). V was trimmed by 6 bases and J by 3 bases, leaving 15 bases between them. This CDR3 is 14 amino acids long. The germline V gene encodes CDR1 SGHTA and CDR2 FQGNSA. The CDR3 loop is CASRQGGRSYEQYF. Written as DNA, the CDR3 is TGTGCCAGCAGACAAGGGGGTAGGAGCTACGAGCAGTACTTC.

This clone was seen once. This CDR3 reads CASRLTGQGGTDTQYF. CDR3 nucleotide sequence: TGCGCCAGCAGGTTGACAGGACAGGGTGGAACAGATACGCAGTATTTT. The chain links TRBV5-1 to TRBJ2-3; the match to TRBD1 covers 8 bases. V shed 5 bases and J 3 bases; nucleotides not matched to a gene: 11. This CDR3 has 16 residues. Germline CDR1 is SGHRS and CDR2 is YFSETQ.

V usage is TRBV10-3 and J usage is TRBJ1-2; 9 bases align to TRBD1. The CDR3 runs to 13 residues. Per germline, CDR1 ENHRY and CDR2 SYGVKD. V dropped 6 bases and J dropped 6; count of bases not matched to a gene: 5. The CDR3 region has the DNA TGTGCCATCAGGCCACAGGGGGCAAATGGCTACACCTTC. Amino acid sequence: CAIRPQGANGYTF.

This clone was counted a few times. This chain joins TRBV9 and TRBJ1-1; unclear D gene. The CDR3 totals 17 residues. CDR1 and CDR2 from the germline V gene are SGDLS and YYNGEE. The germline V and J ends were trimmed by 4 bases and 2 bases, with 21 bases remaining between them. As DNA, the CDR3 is TGTGCCAGCAGCCCAACGGGTCTTCCCCCCGGCAACACTGAAGCTTTCTTT. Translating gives CASSPTGLPPGNTEAFF.

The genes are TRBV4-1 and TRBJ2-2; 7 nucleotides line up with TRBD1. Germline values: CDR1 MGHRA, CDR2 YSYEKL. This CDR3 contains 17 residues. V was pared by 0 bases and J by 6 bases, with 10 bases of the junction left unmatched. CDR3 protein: CASSQDPGTDRPGELFF. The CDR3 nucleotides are TGCGCCAGCAGCCAAGATCCCGGGACAGATAGGCCCGGGGAGCTGTTTTTT.

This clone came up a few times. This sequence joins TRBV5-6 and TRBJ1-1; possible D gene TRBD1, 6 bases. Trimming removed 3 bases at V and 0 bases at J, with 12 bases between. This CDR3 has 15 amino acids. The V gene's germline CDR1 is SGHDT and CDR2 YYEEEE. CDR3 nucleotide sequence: TGTGCCAGCAGCTCGATTCAGGGGATGAACACTGAAGCTTTCTTT. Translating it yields CASSSIQGMNTEAFF.

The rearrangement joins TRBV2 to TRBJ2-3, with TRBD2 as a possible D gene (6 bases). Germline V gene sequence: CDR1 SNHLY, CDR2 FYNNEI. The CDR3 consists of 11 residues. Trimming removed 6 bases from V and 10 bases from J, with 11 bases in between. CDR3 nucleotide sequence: TGTGCCAGCAGCGCGACTAGGGCGCAGTATTTT. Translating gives CASSATRAQYF. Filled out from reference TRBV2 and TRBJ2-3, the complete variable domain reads EPEVTQTPSHQVTQMGQEVILRCVPISNHLYFYWYRQILGQKVEFLVSFYNNEISEKSEIFDDQFSVERPDGSNFTLKIRSTKLEDSAMYFCASSATRAQYFGPGTRLTVL.

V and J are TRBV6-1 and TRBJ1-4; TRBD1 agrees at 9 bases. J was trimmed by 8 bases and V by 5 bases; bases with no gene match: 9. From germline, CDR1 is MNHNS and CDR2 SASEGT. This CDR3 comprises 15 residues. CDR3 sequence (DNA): TGTGCCAGCAGTTTACAGGGGGCGCATTTGGAAAAACTGTTTTTT. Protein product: CASSLQGAHLEKLFF.

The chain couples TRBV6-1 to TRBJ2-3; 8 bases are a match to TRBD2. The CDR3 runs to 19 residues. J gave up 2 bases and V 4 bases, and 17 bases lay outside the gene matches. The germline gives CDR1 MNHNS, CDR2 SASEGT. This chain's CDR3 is CASSGTGTRGGTYTDTQYF. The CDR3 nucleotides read TGTGCCAGCAGTGGCACCGGGACTAGGGGGGGTACTTACACAGATACGCAGTATTTT.

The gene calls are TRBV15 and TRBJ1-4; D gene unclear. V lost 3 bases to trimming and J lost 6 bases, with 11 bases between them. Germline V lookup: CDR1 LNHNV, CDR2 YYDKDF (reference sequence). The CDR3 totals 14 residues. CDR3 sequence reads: CATSRSRRDEKLFF. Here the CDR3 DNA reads TGTGCCACCAGCAGGAGCAGACGGGATGAAAAACTGTTTTTT. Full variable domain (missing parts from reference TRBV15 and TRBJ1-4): DAMVIQNPRYQVTQFGKPVTLSCSQTLNHNVMYWYQQKSSQAPKLLFHYYDKDFNNEADTPDNFQSRRPNTSFCFLDIRSPGLGDTAMYLCATSRSRRDEKLFFGSGTQLSVL.

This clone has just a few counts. The chain's CDR3 is CASGLSGTYEQYF. For the CDR3, the DNA is TGTGCTAGTGGTTTATCGGGGACCTACGAGCAGTACTTC. This rearrangement joins TRBV12-5 to TRBJ2-7, with a tentative D call TRBD2 (5 bases). CDR3 size: 13 residues. The germline gives CDR1 LGHNT, CDR2 FRNRAP. Trimming removed 3 bases at V and 2 bases at J, with 8 bases between.

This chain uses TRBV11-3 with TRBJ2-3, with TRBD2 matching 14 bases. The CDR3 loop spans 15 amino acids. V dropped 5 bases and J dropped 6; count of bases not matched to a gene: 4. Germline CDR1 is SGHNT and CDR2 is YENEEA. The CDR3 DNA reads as TGTGCCAGCAGCCCGACTAGCGGGAGGGGGGATACGCAGTATTTT. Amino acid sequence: CASSPTSGRGDTQYF.

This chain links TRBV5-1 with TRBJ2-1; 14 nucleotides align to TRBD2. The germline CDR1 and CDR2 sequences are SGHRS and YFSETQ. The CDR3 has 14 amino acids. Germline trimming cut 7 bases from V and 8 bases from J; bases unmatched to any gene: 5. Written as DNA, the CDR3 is TGCGCCAGCCGACTAGCGGGAGGGCCTGATGAGCAGTTCTTC. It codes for CASRLAGGPDEQFF.

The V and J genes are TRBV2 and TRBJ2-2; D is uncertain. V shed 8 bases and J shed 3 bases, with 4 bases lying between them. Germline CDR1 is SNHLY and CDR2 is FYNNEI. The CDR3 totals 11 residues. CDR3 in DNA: TGTGCCAGCTCGGACACCGGGGAGCTGTTTTTT. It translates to CASSDTGELFF.

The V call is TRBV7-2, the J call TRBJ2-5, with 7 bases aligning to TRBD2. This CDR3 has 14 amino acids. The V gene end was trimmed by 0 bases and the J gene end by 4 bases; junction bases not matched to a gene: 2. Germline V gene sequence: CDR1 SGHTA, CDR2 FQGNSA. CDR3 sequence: CASSLAGGRETQYF. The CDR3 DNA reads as TGTGCCAGCAGCTTAGCGGGAGGGAGAGAGACCCAGTACTTC.

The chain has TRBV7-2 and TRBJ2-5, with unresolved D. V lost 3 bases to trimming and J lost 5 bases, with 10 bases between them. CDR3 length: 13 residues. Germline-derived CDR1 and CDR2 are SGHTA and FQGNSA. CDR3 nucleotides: TGTGCCAGCAGCTTGGGCAGACGGGAGACCCAGTACTTC. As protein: CASSLGRRETQYF.

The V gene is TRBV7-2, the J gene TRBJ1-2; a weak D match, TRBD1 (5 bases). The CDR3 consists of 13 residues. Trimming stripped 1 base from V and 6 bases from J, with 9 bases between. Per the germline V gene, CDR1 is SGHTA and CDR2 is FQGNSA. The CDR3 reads CASSLGWGDGYTF. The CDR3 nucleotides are TGTGCCAGCAGCTTAGGGTGGGGGGATGGCTACACCTTC.

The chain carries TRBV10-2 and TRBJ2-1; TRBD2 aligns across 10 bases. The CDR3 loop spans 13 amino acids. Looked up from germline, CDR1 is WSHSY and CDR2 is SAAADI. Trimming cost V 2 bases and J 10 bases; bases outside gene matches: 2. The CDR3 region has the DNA TGCGCCAGCAGTGAGGGGACTAGCGTCGAGCAGTTCTTC. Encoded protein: CASSEGTSVEQFF.